One sample yielded the 8 T cell receptor beta chains listed below, sequenced in a study of cytomegalovirus exposure and HLA in healthy donors. This table comes from immunoSEQ multiplex PCR, and its TCRdb copy is limited to in-frame clones, with some not included. The data contain 150,000 to 180,000 clones, roughly 90% of them singletons. The sequenced material came from PBMCs. The receptors come from a man between 18 and 29 years old in good health and CMV-seropositive.

CDR3 sequence (DNA): TGTGCCAGCAGCTTATACGGTTATACGCAGTATTTT. Encoded protein: CASSLYGYTQYF. The chain has TRBV11-3 and TRBJ2-3; D call uncertain. From germline, CDR1 is SGHNT and CDR2 YENEEA. Trimming took 2 bases from V and 7 from J, leaving 7 bases between them. The length of the CDR3 is 12 residues.

V usage is TRBV4-1 and J usage is TRBJ1-5; maybe TRBD1 (5 bases). Germline lookup yields CDR1 MGHRA and CDR2 YSYEKL. The CDR3 has 14 residues. V dropped 0 bases and J dropped 11 bases, with 14 bases sitting between them. CDR3 region: CASSQDGWGGAQHF. In nucleotides, the CDR3 is TGCGCCAGCAGCCAAGACGGATGGGGAGGGGCCCAGCATTTT.

The chain is built from TRBV6-5 and TRBJ1-1; D remains ambiguous. This CDR3 contains 16 residues. V lost 4 bases to trimming and J lost 1 base, with 16 bases between them. Per germline, CDR1 MNHEY and CDR2 SVGAGI. CDR3 sequence: CASSSPGWYGNTEAFF. CDR3 coding DNA: TGTGCCAGCAGTTCCCCGGGTTGGTATGGGAACACTGAAGCTTTCTTT.

The chain couples TRBV6-4 to TRBJ2-2, with a possible D match to TRBD2 (5 bases). CDR1 is MRHNA and CDR2 is SNTAGT in the germline V gene. Trimming took 4 bases from V and 5 from J, leaving 11 bases between them. This CDR3 has 14 residues. The CDR3 DNA follows: TGTGCCAGCAGTGCGGGATTTGATACCGGGGAGCTGTTTTTT. It specifies CASSAGFDTGELFF.

About this clone: At one end, the junction sequence differs from germline, possibly due to a read error. CDR3 DNA sequence: TGTGCCAGCAGCCTGAAACCGGGACAAGGGACCCAGTACTTC. Protein: CASSLKPGQGTQYF. This chain joins TRBV7-3 and TRBJ2-5, with TRBD1 as a possible D gene (6 bases). Per germline, CDR1 SGHTA and CDR2 FQGTGA. This CDR3 is 14 amino acids long.

The chain recombines TRBV6-4 with TRBJ2-3; 10 nucleotides line up with TRBD2. After removal of 2 bases from V and 1 base from J, the junction contained 0 bases not matched to a gene. Germline V lookup: CDR1 MRHNA, CDR2 SNTAGT. The CDR3 is made up of 15 amino acids. DNA of the CDR3: TGTGCCAGCAGTGACGGGACTAGCGGCACAGATACGCAGTATTTT. The encoded protein is CASSDGTSGTDTQYF.

CDR3 sequence reads: CASSYSTGSEQYF. As DNA, the CDR3 is TGTGCCAGCAGTTACTCGACAGGGTCCGAGCAGTACTTC. The chain couples TRBV6-5 to TRBJ2-7; 7 positions match TRBD1. Germline V gene data show CDR1 as MNHEY and CDR2 as SVGAGI. The CDR3 has 13 amino acids. The V segment lost 0 bases and the J segment 6 bases; nucleotides outside the gene matches: 2.

The chain is built from TRBV5-1 and TRBJ1-1, with 9 bases aligning to TRBD1. The ends lost 4 bases at V and 3 bases at J; junction bases unmatched: 22. The CDR3 spans 20 residues. CDR1 and CDR2 (germline): SGHRS, YFSETQ. The CDR3 spells CASSLFIRTGDLFQDTEAFF. CDR3 sequence (DNA): TGCGCCAGCAGCCTTTTTATTAGGACAGGGGATTTATTTCAGGACACTGAAGCTTTCTTT.